Listed below are T cell receptor beta chains from one sample, sequenced in a study of T-cell reconstitution after alpha-beta-depleted transplantation in children. TCRdb reprocessed the PCR reads with MiXCR, giving one entry per CDR3 protein. The sample yields about 600,000 distinct CDR3 sequences, about 21% seen once. The material was PBMCs, mostly from graft donor cells, obtained 360 days after TCRalphabeta/CD19-depleted stem cell transplant. The receptors originated from a boy under two years old who had a stem cell transplant for acute myeloid leukemia, so the T cells may come from the graft donor. CDR3s include the opening cysteine and the closing phenylalanine or tryptophan. The D gene is left open where the match is weak. Clone size is given for some rows only: seen once, a few or many times, or a class if the clone is expanded.

j_call d_call clone_size v_call cdr3_aa cdr3_nt
TRBJ2-2 NA many TRBV12-3/TRBV12-4 CASSPNNGELFF TGTGCCAGCAGTCCCAATAACGGGGAGCTGTTTTTT
TRBJ1-2 TRBD1 many TRBV27 CASSTRDRLNYGYTF TGTGCCAGCAGTACCCGGGACAGGCTTAACTATGGCTACACCTTC
TRBJ2-7 NA few TRBV4-3 CASSQDRLGVWGGSYEQYF TGCGCCAGCAGCCAAGATCGGTTGGGAGTCTGGGGCGGGTCCTACGAGCAGTACTTC
TRBJ1-4 NA NA TRBV5-6 CASSLGTATGEKLFF TGTGCCAGCAGCTTGGGGACAGCTACCGGTGAAAAACTGTTTTTT
TRBJ2-1 NA NA TRBV5-6 CASSLQGSGTGRYNEQFF TGTGCCAGCAGCTTGCAGGGCTCCGGGACCGGGAGATACAATGAGCAGTTCTTC
TRBJ2-4 TRBD2 many TRBV6-1 CASSLLAGGPGIQYF TGTGCCAGCAGTCTTCTAGCGGGGGGGCCGGGCATTCAGTACTTC
TRBJ1-2 TRBD1 few TRBV20-1 CSARGGTGDGYTF TGCAGTGCTAGAGGGGGGACAGGTGATGGCTACACCTTC
TRBJ2-7 NA few TRBV20-1 CSAETESYEQYF TGCAGTGCGGAGACAGAATCCTACGAGCAGTACTTC
TRBJ2-1 NA few TRBV3-1 CASSPPRQTEQFF TGTGCCAGCAGCCCCCCACGACAGACTGAGCAGTTCTTC
TRBJ1-2 NA many TRBV12-3/TRBV12-4 CASSAREQPYGYTF TGTGCCAGCAGTGCCCGCGAACAGCCCTATGGCTACACCTTC
TRBJ1-2 NA NA TRBV12-3/TRBV12-4 CASNPWGAGANYGYTF TGTGCCAGCAACCCGTGGGGAGCGGGCGCTAACTATGGCTACACCTTC
TRBJ2-4 NA many TRBV30 CAWSGGDRIAKNIQYF TGTGCCTGGAGTGGTGGGGACCGAATAGCCAAAAACATTCAGTACTTC
TRBJ2-7 NA many TRBV3-1 CASSPRGVAGNEQYF TGTGCCAGCAGCCCAAGGGGAGTGGCGGGGAACGAGCAGTACTTC
TRBJ1-3 NA NA TRBV5-6 CASSFQGGSGNTIYF TGTGCCAGCAGCTTCCAAGGAGGCTCGGGAAACACCATATATTTT
TRBJ1-2 NA many TRBV27 CSTWINYGYTF TGTTCCACGTGGATAAACTATGGCTACACCTTC
TRBJ2-5 TRBD2 few TRBV12-3/TRBV12-4 CASSLSLAEETQYF TGTGCCAGCAGTTTAAGTCTAGCGGAAGAGACCCAGTACTTC
TRBJ2-7 TRBD2 few TRBV15 CATSPLGTSGGYEQYF TGTGCCACCAGCCCTCTTGGGACTAGCGGGGGTTACGAGCAGTACTTC